The present TCR beta chain was sequenced within a study of T cell responses to AZD1222 COVID-19 vaccine. Points from the study as a whole: Among the donors, most were white British and more were female, and clonal diversity was possibly underestimated. When two AZD1222 doses had been given, Spike-specific TCR breadth and depth rose.

Assay: immunoSEQ multiplex PCR; the TCRdb copy retains only in-frame clones and omits some. Of over 150,000 clones in the sample, around 88% were seen once. Per germline, CDR1 SEHNR and CDR2 FQNEAQ (reference sequence). This CDR3 has 14 amino acids. Trimming took 2 bases from V and 2 from J, leaving 8 bases between them. Concerning this clone: Its specificity is unknown.

The sample was peripheral blood, taken 28 days after the second AZD1222 dose. The TCR comes from an adult who received the AZD1222 COVID-19 vaccine. The chain joins TRBV7-9 to TRBJ2-3; TRBD1 might be the D (6 bases). CDR3 in DNA: TGTGCCAGCAGCTTAAACAGGGACACAGATACGCAGTATTTT. It codes for CASSLNRDTDTQYF.